This T cell receptor (beta chain) was observed in a study of T-cell reconstitution after alpha-beta-depleted transplantation in children. Unique molecular identifiers were incorporated during preparation of the TCRbeta library. TCRdb called the PCR reads again in MiXCR, with one record for every CDR3 protein. The repertoire holds just under 550,000 distinct CDR3 sequences, around 19% seen once, with roughly 3.3% in the top ten. The CDR3 covers 16 residues. Trimming removed 5 bases from V and 2 bases from J; junction bases left unmatched: 8. The V gene's germline CDR1 is SGHVS and CDR2 FNYEAQ. The source material was PBMCs from the stem cell graft donor, sampled from the stem cell graft. The V gene is TRBV7-6, the J gene TRBJ2-1; 8 positions match TRBD2. This clonotype was sampled from a human donor who donated a stem cell graft to a child with acute lymphoblastic leukemia. The CDR3 region is CASSEEAGVAYNEQFF. Here the CDR3 DNA reads TGTGCCAGCAGCGAGGAAGCGGGAGTGGCCTACAATGAGCAGTTCTTC.